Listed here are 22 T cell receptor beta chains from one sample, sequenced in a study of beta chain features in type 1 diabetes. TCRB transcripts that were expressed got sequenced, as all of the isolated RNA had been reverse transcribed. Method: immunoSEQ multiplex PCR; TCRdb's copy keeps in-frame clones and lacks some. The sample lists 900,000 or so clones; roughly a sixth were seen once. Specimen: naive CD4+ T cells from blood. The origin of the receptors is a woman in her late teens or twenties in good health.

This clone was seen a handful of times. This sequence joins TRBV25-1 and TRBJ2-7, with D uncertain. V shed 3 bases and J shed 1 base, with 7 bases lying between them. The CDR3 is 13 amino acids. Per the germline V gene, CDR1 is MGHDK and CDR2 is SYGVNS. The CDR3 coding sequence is TGTGCCAGCAGTGATGGTGGTTCCTACGAGCAGTACTTC. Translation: CASSDGGSYEQYF.

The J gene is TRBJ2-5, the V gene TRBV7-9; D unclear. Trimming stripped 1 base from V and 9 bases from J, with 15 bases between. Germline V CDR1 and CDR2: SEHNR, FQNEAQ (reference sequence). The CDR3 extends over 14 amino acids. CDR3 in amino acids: CASSLGAASLAQYF. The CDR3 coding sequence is TGTGCCAGCAGCTTAGGGGCAGCTAGTCTGGCCCAGTACTTC.

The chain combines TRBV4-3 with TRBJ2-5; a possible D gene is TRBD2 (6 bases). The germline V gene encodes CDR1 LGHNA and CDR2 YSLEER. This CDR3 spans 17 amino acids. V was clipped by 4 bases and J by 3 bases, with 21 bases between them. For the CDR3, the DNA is TGCGCCAGCAGCCGCGAAAATAGCGGAGGGTGCGAAGAGACCCAGTACTTC. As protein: CASSRENSGGCEETQYF.

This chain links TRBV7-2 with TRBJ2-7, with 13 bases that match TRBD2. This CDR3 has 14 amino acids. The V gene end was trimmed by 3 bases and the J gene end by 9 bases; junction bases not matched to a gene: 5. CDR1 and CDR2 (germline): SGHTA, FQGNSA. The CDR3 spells CASSFGLAGDVQYF. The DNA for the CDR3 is TGTGCCAGCAGCTTTGGACTAGCGGGAGACGTGCAGTACTTC.

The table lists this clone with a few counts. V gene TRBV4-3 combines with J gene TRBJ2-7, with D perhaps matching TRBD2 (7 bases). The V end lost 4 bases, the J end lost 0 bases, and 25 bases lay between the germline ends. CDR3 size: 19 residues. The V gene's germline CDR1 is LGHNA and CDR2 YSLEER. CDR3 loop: CASSPNGRSAGASSYEQYF. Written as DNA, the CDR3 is TGCGCCAGCAGCCCAAACGGTCGTTCGGCGGGGGCTAGCTCCTACGAGCAGTACTTC.

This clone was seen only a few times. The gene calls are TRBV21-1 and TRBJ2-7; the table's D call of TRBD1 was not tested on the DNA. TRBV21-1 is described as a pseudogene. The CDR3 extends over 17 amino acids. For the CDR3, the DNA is TGTGCCAGCAGCAAAGTGGGAAGGACAAAACGGGTTTACGAGCAGTACTTC. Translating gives CASSKVGRTKRVYEQYF.

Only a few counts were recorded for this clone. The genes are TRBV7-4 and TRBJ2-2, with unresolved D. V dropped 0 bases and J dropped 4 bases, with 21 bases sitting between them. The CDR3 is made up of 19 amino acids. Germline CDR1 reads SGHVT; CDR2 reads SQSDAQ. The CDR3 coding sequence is TGTGCCAGCAGCTTAGCGCGGCACCTTGGTTTAGGATTCACCGGGGAGCTGTTTTTT. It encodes CASSLARHLGLGFTGELFF.

The CDR3 spells CASSFRRSGGNEQFF. Here the CDR3 DNA reads TGTGCCAGCAGCTTCCGGCGAAGCGGGGGCAATGAGCAGTTCTTC. The chain is built from TRBV5-6 and TRBJ2-1; 8 bases line up with TRBD2. The germline V gene encodes CDR1 SGHDT and CDR2 YYEEEE. The J segment lost 6 bases and the V segment lost 2 bases, leaving 7 bases of the junction unmatched. CDR3 length: 15 amino acids.

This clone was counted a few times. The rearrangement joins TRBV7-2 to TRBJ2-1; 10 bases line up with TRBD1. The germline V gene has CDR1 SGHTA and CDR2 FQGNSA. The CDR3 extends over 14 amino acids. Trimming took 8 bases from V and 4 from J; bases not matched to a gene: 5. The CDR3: CASYRDRGYNEQFF. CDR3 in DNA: TGTGCCAGCTACCGGGACAGGGGTTACAATGAGCAGTTCTTC.

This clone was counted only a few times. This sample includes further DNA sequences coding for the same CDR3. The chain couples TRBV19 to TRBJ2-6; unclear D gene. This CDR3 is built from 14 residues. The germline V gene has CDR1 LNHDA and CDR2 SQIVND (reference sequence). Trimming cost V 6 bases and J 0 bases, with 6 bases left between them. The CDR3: CASRARSGANVLTF. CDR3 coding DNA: TGTGCCAGTAGAGCGCGCTCTGGGGCCAACGTCCTGACTTTC.

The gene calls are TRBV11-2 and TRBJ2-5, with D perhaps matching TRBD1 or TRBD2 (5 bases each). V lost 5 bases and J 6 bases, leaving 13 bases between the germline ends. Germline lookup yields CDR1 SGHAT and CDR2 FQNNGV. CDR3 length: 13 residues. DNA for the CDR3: TGTGCCAGCAGCCACCCTTCGGGGCAGACCCAGTACTTC. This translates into CASSHPSGQTQYF.

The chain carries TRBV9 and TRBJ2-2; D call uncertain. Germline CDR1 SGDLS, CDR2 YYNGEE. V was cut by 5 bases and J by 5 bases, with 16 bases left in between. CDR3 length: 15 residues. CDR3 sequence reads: CASSTTDLATGELFF. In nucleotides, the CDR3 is TGTGCCAGCAGTACCACAGATTTAGCTACCGGGGAGCTGTTTTTT.

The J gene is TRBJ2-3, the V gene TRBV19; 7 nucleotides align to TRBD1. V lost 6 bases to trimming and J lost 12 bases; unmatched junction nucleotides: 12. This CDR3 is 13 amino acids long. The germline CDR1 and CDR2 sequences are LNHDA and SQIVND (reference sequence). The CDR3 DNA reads TGTGCCAGTAGGACAAGATCCGGGACAGTCCAGTATTTT. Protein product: CASRTRSGTVQYF.

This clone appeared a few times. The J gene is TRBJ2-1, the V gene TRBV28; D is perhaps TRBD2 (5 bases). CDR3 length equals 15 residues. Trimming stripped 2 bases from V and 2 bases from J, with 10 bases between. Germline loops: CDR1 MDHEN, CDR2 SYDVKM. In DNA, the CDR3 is TGTGCCAGCAGTTTAGGCGGGTTTCCCTACAATGAGCAGTTCTTC. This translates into CASSLGGFPYNEQFF.

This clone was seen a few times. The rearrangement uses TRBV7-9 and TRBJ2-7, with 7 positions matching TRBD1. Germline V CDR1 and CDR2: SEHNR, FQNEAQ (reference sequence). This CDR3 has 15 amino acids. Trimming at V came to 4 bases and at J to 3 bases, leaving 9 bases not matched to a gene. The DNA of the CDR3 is TGTGCCAGCAGCTATACTAAGACAGGGAACTACGAGCAGTACTTC. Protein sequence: CASSYTKTGNYEQYF.

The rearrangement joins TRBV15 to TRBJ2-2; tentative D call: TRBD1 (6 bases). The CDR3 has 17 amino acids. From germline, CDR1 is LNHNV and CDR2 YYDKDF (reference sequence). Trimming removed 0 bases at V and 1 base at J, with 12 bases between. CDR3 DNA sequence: TGTGCCACCAGCAGAGAGGGGGCAGGACGGAACACCGGGGAGCTGTTTTTT. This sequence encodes CATSREGAGRNTGELFF.

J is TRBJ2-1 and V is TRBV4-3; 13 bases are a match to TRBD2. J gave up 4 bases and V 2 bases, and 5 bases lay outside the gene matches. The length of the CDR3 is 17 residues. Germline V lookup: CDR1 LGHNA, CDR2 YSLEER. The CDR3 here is CASSQIQLAGGYNEQFF. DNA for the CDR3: TGCGCCAGCAGCCAAATTCAACTAGCGGGAGGGTACAATGAGCAGTTCTTC.

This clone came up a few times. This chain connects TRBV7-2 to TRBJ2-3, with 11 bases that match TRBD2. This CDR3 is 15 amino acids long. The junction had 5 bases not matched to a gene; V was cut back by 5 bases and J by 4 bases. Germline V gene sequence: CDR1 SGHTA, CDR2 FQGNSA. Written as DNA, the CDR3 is TGTGCCAGCAGCCGAACTAGCGGGGGTCCAGATACGCAGTATTTT. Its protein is CASSRTSGGPDTQYF.

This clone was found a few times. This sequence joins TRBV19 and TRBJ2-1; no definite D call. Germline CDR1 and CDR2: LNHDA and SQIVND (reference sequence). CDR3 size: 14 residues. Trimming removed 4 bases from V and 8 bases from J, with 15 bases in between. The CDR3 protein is CASSTKRSNDEQFF. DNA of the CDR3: TGTGCCAGTAGTACCAAACGTAGTAATGATGAGCAGTTCTTC.

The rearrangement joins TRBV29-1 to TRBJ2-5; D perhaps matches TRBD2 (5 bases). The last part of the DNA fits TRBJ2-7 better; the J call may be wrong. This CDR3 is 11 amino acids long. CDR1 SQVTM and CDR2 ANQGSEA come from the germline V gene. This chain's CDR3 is CSVERGYEQYF. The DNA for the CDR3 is TGCAGCGTGGAACGGGGTTACGAGCAGTACTTC.

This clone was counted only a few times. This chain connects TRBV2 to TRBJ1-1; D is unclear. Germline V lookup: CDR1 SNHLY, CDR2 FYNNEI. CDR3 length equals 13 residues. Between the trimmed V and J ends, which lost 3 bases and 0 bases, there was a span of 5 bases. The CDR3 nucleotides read TGTGCCAGCAGTGACGGAATGAACACTGAAGCTTTCTTT. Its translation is CASSDGMNTEAFF.

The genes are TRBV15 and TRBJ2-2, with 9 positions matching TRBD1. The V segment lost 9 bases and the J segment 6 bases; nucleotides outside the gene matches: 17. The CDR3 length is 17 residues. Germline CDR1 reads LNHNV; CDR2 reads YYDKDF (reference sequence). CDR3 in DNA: TGTGCCACTTCGGGACAGGGTTCGAAGCTGGTGGCCGGGGAGCTGTTTTTT. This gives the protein CATSGQGSKLVAGELFF.